This T cell receptor beta chain was recorded in a study of post-analysis software for immune sequencing data. Overall study results and limits: Controls had lower frequencies than patients of five or six TRBV segments, which included TRBV5-6, TRBV5-1 and TRBV20-1. Comparison with controls showed significantly lower normalized Chao1 diversity in multiple sclerosis patients.

There are a few counts of this clonotype. Antigen: not known. The authors incorporated unique molecular identifiers into the TCR beta cDNA libraries. TCRdb fed the PCR reads into MiXCR, producing one record per CDR3 protein. The sample holds about 540,000 distinct CDR3 sequences, roughly 34% seen once. Germline CDR1 and CDR2: MNHEY and SVGAGI. Trimming pared 0 bases from V and 5 bases from J, leaving 13 bases between. The CDR3 is 15 residues long. V gene TRBV6-5 combines with J gene TRBJ1-1, with D hard to call. Sequences were obtained from blood. This clonotype was sampled from a girl aged 2-17 years with multiple sclerosis. The CDR3 DNA follows: TGTGCCAGCAGTTACTCGTTGGTCCTGGGTACTGAAGCTTTCTTT. This gives the protein CASSYSLVLGTEAFF.